Each of the 5 T cell receptor beta chains below was sequenced from the same sample in a study of CD8+ T cells in alopecia areata. Reverse transcription of extracted RNA yielded cDNA, which provided the sequencing template. Some clones are missing from TCRdb's copy, which holds only in-frame ones; the method was immunoSEQ multiplex PCR. Of around 140,000 clones detected, about 46% appear once; the ten largest clones hold 15% to 20%. The sample consisted of CD8+ T cells sorted from blood, taken at week 0. These receptors came from a human donor with alopecia areata.

This clone was picked up a small number of times. Other DNA sequences within the sample encode an identical CDR3. J is TRBJ1-2 and V is TRBV19, with a weak D call TRBD1 (5 bases). Trimming shortened V by 6 bases and J by 1 base, and 9 bases separated the two germline ends. This CDR3 has 13 residues. CDR1 and CDR2 (germline): LNHDA, SQIVND (reference sequence). The CDR3 reads CASSMGGNYGYTF. The CDR3 DNA reads TGTGCCAGTAGCATGGGGGGTAACTATGGCTACACCTTC.

The chain has TRBV15 and TRBJ1-4; D call uncertain. V was trimmed by 8 bases and J by 4 bases, leaving 5 bases between them. The CDR3 has 11 amino acids. The germline V gene has CDR1 LNHNV and CDR2 YYDKDF (reference sequence). The CDR3 protein is CATGVNEKLFF. CDR3 coding DNA: TGTGCCACCGGCGTTAATGAAAAACTGTTTTTT.

The genes are TRBV7-3 and TRBJ1-6; no clear D. The V gene lost 0 bases and the J gene lost 9 bases, with 18 bases spanning the gap. Germline V CDR1 and CDR2: SGHTA, FQGTGA. This CDR3 has 17 residues. CDR3 DNA: TGTGCCAGCAGCTTAACGAGCGGAATCTCCGAGTTTTCACCCCTCCACTTT. Protein: CASSLTSGISEFSPLHF.

This clone has only a few counts. V gene TRBV5-1 combines with J gene TRBJ1-2; 12 bases are a match to TRBD1. CDR3 size: 13 residues. Losses at the gene ends were 4 bases for V and 7 bases for J; bases not matched to a gene: 2. CDR1 SGHRS and CDR2 YFSETQ come from the germline V gene. This chain's CDR3 is CASSTGQGAGYTF. The CDR3, as DNA: TGCGCCAGCAGCACGGGACAGGGGGCTGGCTACACCTTC.

The V and J genes are TRBV6-5 and TRBJ2-3; the D gene could be TRBD1 or TRBD2 (5 bases each). The V gene lost 7 bases and the J gene lost 4 bases, with 15 bases spanning the gap. CDR1 is MNHEY, CDR2 SVGAGI, per germline. The CDR3 is 14 amino acids. Here the CDR3 reads CASTPGASSDTQYF. The CDR3 region has the DNA TGTGCCAGCACCCCCGGGGCTAGCTCAGATACGCAGTATTTT.